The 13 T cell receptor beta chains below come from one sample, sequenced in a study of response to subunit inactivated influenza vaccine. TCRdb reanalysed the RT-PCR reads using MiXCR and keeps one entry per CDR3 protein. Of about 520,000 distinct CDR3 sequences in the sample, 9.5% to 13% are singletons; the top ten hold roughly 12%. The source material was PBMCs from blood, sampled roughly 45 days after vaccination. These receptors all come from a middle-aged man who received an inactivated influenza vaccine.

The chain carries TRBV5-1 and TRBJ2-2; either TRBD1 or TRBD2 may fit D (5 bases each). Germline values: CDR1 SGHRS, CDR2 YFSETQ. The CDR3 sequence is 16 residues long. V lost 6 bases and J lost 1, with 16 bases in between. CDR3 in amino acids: CASKNRGTGNTGELFF. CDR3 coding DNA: TGCGCCAGCAAAAATCGGGGCACCGGGAACACCGGGGAGCTGTTTTTT.

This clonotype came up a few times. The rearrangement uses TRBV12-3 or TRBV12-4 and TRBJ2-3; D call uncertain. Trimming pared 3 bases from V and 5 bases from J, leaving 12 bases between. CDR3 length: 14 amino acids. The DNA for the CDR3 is TGTGCCAGCAGTTTTCTTCTGGGGAAAGATACGCAGTATTTT. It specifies CASSFLLGKDTQYF.

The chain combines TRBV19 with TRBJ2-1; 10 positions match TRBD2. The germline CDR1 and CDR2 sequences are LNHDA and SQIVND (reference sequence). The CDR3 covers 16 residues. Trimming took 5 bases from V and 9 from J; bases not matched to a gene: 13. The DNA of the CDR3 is TGTGCCAGTAGTGCTCCGGGACTAGCGTGGCGAGGTGAGCAGTTCTTC. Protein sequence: CASSAPGLAWRGEQFF.

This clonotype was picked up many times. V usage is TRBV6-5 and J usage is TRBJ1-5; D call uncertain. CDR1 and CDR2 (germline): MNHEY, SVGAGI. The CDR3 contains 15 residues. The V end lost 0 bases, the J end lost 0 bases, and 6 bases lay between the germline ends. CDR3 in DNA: TGTGCCAGCAGTTACTCTTTGGGTAGCAATCAGCCCCAGCATTTT. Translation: CASSYSLGSNQPQHF.

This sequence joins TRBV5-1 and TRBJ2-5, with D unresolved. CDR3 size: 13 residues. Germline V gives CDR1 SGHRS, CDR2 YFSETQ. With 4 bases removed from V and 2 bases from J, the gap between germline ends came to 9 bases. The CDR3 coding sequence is TGCGCCAGCAGCACGCGCGCGCAAGAGACCCAGTACTTC. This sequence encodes CASSTRAQETQYF.

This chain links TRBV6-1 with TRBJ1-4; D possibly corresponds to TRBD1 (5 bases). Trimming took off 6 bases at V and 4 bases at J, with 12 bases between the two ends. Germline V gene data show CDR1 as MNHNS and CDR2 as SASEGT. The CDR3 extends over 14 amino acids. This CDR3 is CASSVKGDNEKLFF. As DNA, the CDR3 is TGTGCCAGCAGCGTGAAAGGGGATAATGAAAAACTGTTTTTT.

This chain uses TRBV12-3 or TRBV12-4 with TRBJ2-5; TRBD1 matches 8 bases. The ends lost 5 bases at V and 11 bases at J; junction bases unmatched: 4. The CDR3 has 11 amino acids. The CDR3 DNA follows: TGTGCCAGCAGTGCAGGGGGCCAACAGTACTTC. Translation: CASSAGGQQYF.

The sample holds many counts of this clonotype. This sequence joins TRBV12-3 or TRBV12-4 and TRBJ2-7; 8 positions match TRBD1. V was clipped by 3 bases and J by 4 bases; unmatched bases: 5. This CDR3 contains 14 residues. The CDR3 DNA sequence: TGTGCCAGCAGTTTCGGTGGACAGGGATACGAGCAGTACTTC. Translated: CASSFGGQGYEQYF.

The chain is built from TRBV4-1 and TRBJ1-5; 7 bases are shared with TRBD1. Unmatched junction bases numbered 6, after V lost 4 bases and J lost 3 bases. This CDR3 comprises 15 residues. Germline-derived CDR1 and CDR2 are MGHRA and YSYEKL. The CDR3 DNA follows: TGCGCCAGCAGCCCTCTGGGACAGCCCAATCAGCCCCAGCATTTT. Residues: CASSPLGQPNQPQHF.

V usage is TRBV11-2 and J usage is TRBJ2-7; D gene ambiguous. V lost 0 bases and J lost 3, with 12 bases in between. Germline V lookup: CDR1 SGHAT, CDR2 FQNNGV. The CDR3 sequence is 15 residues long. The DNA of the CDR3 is TGTGCCAGCAGCTTAGATTCCCAATGGGGCTACGAGCAGTACTTC. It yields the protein CASSLDSQWGYEQYF.

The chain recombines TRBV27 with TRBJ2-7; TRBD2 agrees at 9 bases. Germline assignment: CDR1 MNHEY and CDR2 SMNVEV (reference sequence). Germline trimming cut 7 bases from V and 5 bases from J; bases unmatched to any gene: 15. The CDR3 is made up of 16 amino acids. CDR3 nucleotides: TGTGCCAGCAAAACCGGGACTAGCCACGAGTGGGACGAGCAGTACTTC. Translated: CASKTGTSHEWDEQYF.

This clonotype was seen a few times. The CDR3 DNA is TGTGCCAGCAGCCCAGAAGCACTAACCCGAGAGACCCAGTACTTC. Encoded protein: CASSPEALTRETQYF. The chain carries TRBV7-7 and TRBJ2-5; D is undetermined. The CDR3 contains 15 residues. Germline V gene data show CDR1 as SSHAT and CDR2 as FNYEAQ (reference sequence). V was clipped by 5 bases and J by 4 bases, with 17 bases between them. Combining the CDR3 with reference TRBV7-7 and TRBJ2-5 gives the whole variable domain GAGVSQSPRYKVTKRGQDVTLRCDPISSHATLYWYQQALGQGPEFLTYFNYEAQPDKSGLPSDRFSAERPEGSISTLTIQRTEQRDSAMYRCASSPEALTRETQYFGPGTRLLVL.

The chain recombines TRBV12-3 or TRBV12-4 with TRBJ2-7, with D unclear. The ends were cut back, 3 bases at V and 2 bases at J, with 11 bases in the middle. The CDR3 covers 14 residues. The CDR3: CASSLDGGTYEQYF. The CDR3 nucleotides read TGTGCCAGCAGTTTGGACGGTGGGACCTACGAGCAGTACTTC.